These T cell receptor beta chains were read from a single sample in a study of blood T cell repertoires in COVID-19. Sequenced by immunoSEQ multiplex PCR; TCRdb stores in-frame clones only, minus some. The profile shows about 300,000 clones, 65% to 90% of them singletons. The sequenced sample was PBMCs or T cells enriched from blood (not recorded which). These receptors all stem from a woman between 18 and 29 years old who had recovered from COVID-19. CDR3s include the opening cysteine and the closing phenylalanine or tryptophan. The D gene is left open where the match is weak. Size is omitted from some rows. Given values are once, few, many or a class for expanded clones.

TRBV5-4	TRBJ2-3	TRBD1	-	CASSYPGTVSTDTQYF	TGTGCCAGCAGTTACCCCGGGACAGTTAGCACAGATACGCAGTATTTT
TRBV5-1	TRBJ2-7	-	-	CASSLIFSEKIYEQYF	TGCGCCAGCAGCTTGATTTTTAGCGAGAAGATTTACGAGCAGTACTTC
TRBV4-1	TRBJ2-7	TRBD1	-	CASSHLPDREYEQYF	TGCGCCAGCAGCCATCTTCCGGACAGGGAATACGAGCAGTACTTC
TRBV5-1	TRBJ2-2	TRBD1	-	CASSSRDRYTGELFF	TGCGCCAGCAGCAGCCGGGACAGATACACCGGGGAGCTGTTTTTT
TRBV6-5	TRBJ1-5	-	once	CASSYDGGFNQPQHF	TGTGCCAGCAGTTACGACGGCGGCTTCAATCAGCCCCAGCATTTT
TRBV5-6	TRBJ2-5	-	-	CASSTWTSPGETQYF	TGTGCCAGCAGCACCTGGACTTCCCCCGGCGAGACCCAGTACTTC
TRBV6-5	TRBJ1-2	-	-	CASSYVAAGANGYTF	TGTGCCAGCAGTTACGTGGCGGCTGGGGCCAATGGCTACACCTTC
TRBV13	TRBJ2-1	TRBD2	-	CASSLETSGYNEQFF	TGTGCCAGCAGCTTAGAGACTAGCGGCTACAATGAGCAGTTCTTC
TRBV27	TRBJ1-2	TRBD1	-	CASRATGWGYTF	TGTGCCAGCAGGGCGACAGGGTGGGGCTACACCTTC
TRBV19	TRBJ1-1	-	-	CASNYKYTEAFF	TGTGCCAGTAATTACAAATACACTGAAGCTTTCTTT
TRBV28	TRBJ1-2	TRBD1	-	CASSSYGQGYGYTF	TGTGCCAGCAGTTCCTACGGACAGGGCTATGGCTACACCTTC
TRBV10-3	TRBJ2-7	-	-	CAISETDSEQYF	TGTGCCATCAGTGAGACGGACAGTGAGCAGTACTTC
TRBV2	TRBJ2-1	TRBD2	-	CASRGLAGDPQQFF	TGTGCCAGCAGAGGACTAGCGGGGGACCCGCAGCAGTTCTTC
TRBV10-1	TRBJ2-2	-	few	CASSEVSGQNTGELFF	TGCGCCAGCAGTGAGGTAAGCGGGCAGAACACCGGGGAGCTGTTTTTT
TRBV5-1	TRBJ2-1	TRBD1	-	CASRHGTGYVSYNEQFF	TGCGCCAGCAGACATGGGACAGGGTATGTGTCCTACAATGAGCAGTTCTTC
TRBV6-5	TRBJ2-7	-	-	CASSYRGSSYEQYF	TGTGCCAGCAGTTACAGGGGGAGCTCCTACGAGCAGTACTTC
TRBV12-3/TRBV12-4	TRBJ1-1	TRBD1	few	CASRQGAPTEAFF	TGTGCCAGCAGACAGGGGGCGCCCACTGAAGCTTTCTTT
TRBV11-3	TRBJ2-3	TRBD2	-	CASSLGTGRADTQYF	TGTGCCAGCAGCTTAGGAACCGGGAGGGCGGATACGCAGTATTTT
TRBV14	TRBJ1-1	-	-	CASSQDRGGGGRTEAFF	TGTGCCAGCAGCCAAGATAGAGGTGGAGGAGGGAGGACTGAAGCTTTCTTT
TRBV3-1/TRBV3-2	TRBJ1-1	TRBD1	-	CASSPQGQGGAFF	TGTGCCAGCAGCCCCCAGGGACAGGGAGGAGCTTTCTTT
TRBV19	TRBJ1-1	TRBD1	-	CASSPTGATEAFF	TGTGCCAGTAGTCCCACAGGGGCCACTGAAGCTTTCTTT
TRBV30	TRBJ1-5	-	-	CAWSLGSNSNQPQHF	TGTGCCTGGAGTCTTGGCTCGAATAGCAATCAGCCCCAGCATTTT
TRBV18	TRBJ1-1	-	once	CASSPVEGRNTEAFF	TGTGCCAGCTCACCAGTGGAGGGTAGGAACACTGAAGCTTTCTTT
TRBV19	TRBJ2-1	-	-	CASSKYTSSYNEQFF	TGTGCCAGTAGTAAGTACACCAGCTCCTACAATGAGCAGTTCTTC
TRBV5-1	TRBJ1-1	-	-	CASSFAGDDTEAFF	TGCGCCAGCAGCTTTGCAGGGGACGACACTGAAGCTTTCTTT
TRBV5-1	TRBJ2-4	TRBD1	-	CASSRQGQAKNIQYF	TGCGCCAGCAGCCGACAGGGGCAAGCCAAAAACATTCAGTACTTC
TRBV4-1	TRBJ2-4	TRBD2	-	CASSQVSSSGGSIGKNIQYF	TGCGCCAGCAGCCAAGTCTCTAGTAGCGGGGGGTCAATCGGCAAAAACATTCAGTACTTC
TRBV11-2	TRBJ2-2	TRBD2	-	CASSLGTGLAGGPFRELFF	TGTGCCAGCAGCTTAGGGACGGGACTAGCGGGAGGCCCCTTCCGGGAGCTGTTTTTT
TRBV2	TRBJ1-6	-	-	CASRPDSSNSPLHF	TGTGCCAGCAGGCCGGACAGTAGTAATTCACCCCTCCACTTT
TRBV10-3	TRBJ2-5	TRBD2	-	CAISESGGLAEETQYF	TGTGCCATCAGTGAGTCAGGGGGACTAGCGGAAGAGACCCAGTACTTC
TRBV19	TRBJ2-7	TRBD2	-	CVSSIQAGGGYEQYF	TGTGTCAGTAGTATCCAAGCGGGAGGCGGTTACGAGCAGTACTTC
TRBV4-1	TRBJ1-5	-	few	CASSQARVNQPQHF	TGCGCCAGCAGCCAAGCCAGGGTCAATCAGCCCCAGCATTTT
TRBV11-2	TRBJ1-1	-	-	CASSSEGYSEAFF	TGTGCCAGCAGCTCTGAGGGATATAGTGAAGCTTTCTTT
TRBV4-2	TRBJ1-1	-	-	CASSRRTVNTEAFF	TGTGCCAGCAGCCGTCGGACAGTGAACACTGAAGCTTTCTTT
TRBV9	TRBJ2-1	TRBD2	-	CASSVGAGGSRDEQFF	TGTGCCAGCAGCGTAGGTGCGGGGGGCTCCCGGGATGAGCAGTTCTTC
TRBV19	TRBJ1-6	TRBD1	once	CASSMETGANSPLHF	TGTGCCAGTAGTATGGAGACAGGGGCAAATTCACCCCTCCACTTT
TRBV20-1	TRBJ2-7	TRBD2	-	CSAPKGGLQYF	TGCAGTGCCCCTAAGGGAGGGCTCCAGTACTTC
TRBV10-1	TRBJ2-2	-	-	CASRAEGGELFF	TGCGCCAGCAGAGCCGAGGGTGGGGAGCTGTTTTTT
TRBV12-3/TRBV12-4	TRBJ2-1	-	-	CASQGRGNNEQFF	TGTGCCAGCCAGGGGAGGGGAAACAATGAGCAGTTCTTC